The clone carrying this TCR beta chain was counted ten times or more. The antigen remains undetermined. Patients showing uncontrolled infection, other autoimmune disease, pregnancy or lactation were ineligible. It was RNA transcripts that yielded the amplified TCR beta CDR3 regions. Initially, a first-round RT-PCR of the TCR CDR3 employed the HTBI primer set. TCRdb re-called the multiplex PCR reads with MiXCR, one entry per CDR3 protein. Found here are about 250,000 distinct CDR3 sequences, approximately 25% of them singletons; the top ten hold around 32%. CDR1 and CDR2 (germline): MNHNS, SASEGT. The CDR3 totals 14 residues. Trimming cost V 6 bases and J 2 bases, with 13 bases left between them. This entry comes from a study of T cells in Graves' hyperthyroidism and ophthalmopathy. Study results and caveats: It was a median about 6.5 months before onset that the model predicted ophthalmopathy. Ophthalmopathy was separated from stable hyperthyroidism by a 13 V-J model.

The sequenced sample was blood. V gene TRBV6-1 combines with J gene TRBJ2-5, with D maybe TRBD2 (7 bases). The source is a woman between 40 and 55 years old with Graves' ophthalmopathy. CDR3 DNA: TGTGCCAGCAGGAGGACAGCGGGGCAAGAGACCCAGTACTTC. It codes for CASRRTAGQETQYF.